A few counts support the clone carrying this T cell receptor (beta chain). Its target is unknown. This specimen comes from a study of T cell responses to AZD1222 COVID-19 vaccine. Findings and limits, study-wide: Baseline antibody screening turned up just a handful of seropositive AZD1222 recipients.

Generated by immunoSEQ multiplex PCR, the TCRdb table keeps only in-frame clones and is missing some. This sample has tens of thousands of clones, with approximately 85% found just once. Deletions cut 4 bases from V and 0 bases from J, with 10 bases between. Germline loops: CDR1 SGDLS, CDR2 YYNGEE. The CDR3 runs 14 residues. The rearrangement joins TRBV9 to TRBJ1-1, with TRBD1 as a possible D gene (5 bases). The sequencing used peripheral blood, collected 28 days after the second AZD1222 dose. The source of this sequence is an adult who received the AZD1222 COVID-19 vaccine. In DNA, the CDR3 is TGTGCCAGCAGCAAAGACAGCCTGAACACTGAAGCTTTCTTT. It encodes CASSKDSLNTEAFF.